The entry below gives a single T cell receptor beta chain sequence along with its context. This entry comes from a study of T cell changes during pregnancy in multiple sclerosis. Sequencing was performed with immunoSEQ multiplex PCR; in TCRdb, only in-frame clones are kept and a portion is missing. The sample records 30,000 to 45,000 clones, about nine tenths being singletons. V gave up 6 bases and J gave up 4 bases; unmatched junction bases: 14. Germline V gene lookup returns CDR1 LGHNT and CDR2 FRNRAP. The CDR3 consists of 16 residues. The sequences come from CD4+ T cells from peripheral blood mononuclear cells, collected after pregnancy. This clonotype originated in a female donor in good health, enrolled as a control in a pregnancy study. The chain has TRBV12-5 and TRBJ1-2, with 7 positions matching TRBD1. The CDR3 sequence is CASGDDRVKLTYGYTF. For the CDR3, the DNA is TGTGCTAGTGGAGATGACAGGGTAAAATTGACCTATGGCTACACCTTC.